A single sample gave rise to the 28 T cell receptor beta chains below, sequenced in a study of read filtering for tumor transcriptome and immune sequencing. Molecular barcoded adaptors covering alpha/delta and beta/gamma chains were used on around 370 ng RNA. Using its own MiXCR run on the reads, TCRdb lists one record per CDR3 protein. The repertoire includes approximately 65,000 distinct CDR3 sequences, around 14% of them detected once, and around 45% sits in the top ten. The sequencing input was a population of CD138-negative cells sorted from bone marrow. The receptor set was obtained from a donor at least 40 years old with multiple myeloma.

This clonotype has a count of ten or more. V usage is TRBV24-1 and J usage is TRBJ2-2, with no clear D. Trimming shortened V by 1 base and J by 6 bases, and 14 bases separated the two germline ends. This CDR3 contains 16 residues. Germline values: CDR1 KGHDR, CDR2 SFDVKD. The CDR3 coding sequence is TGTGCCACCAGTGATTTCGGCACGGTAAACTCCGGGGAGCTGTTTTTT. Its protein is CATSDFGTVNSGELFF.

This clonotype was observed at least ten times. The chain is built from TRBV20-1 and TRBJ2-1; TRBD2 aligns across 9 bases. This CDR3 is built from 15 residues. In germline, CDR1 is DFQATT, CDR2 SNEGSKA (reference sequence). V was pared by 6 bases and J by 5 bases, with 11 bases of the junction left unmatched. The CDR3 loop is CSAPRETSGNNEQFF. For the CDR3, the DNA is TGCAGTGCCCCTCGGGAGACTAGCGGCAACAATGAGCAGTTCTTC.

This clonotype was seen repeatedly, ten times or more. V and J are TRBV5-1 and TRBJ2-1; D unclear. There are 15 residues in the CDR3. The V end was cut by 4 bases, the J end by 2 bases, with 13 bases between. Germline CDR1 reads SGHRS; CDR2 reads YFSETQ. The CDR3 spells CASSPKSIAYNEQFF. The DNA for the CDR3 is TGCGCCAGCAGCCCCAAGTCAATCGCCTACAATGAGCAGTTCTTC.

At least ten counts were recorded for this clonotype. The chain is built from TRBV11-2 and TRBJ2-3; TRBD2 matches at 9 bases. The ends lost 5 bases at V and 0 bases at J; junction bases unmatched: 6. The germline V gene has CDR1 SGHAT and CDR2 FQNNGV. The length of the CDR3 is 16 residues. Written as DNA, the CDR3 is TGTGCCAGCAGCGGGACTAGCCGAAGGAGCACAGATACGCAGTATTTT. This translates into CASSGTSRRSTDTQYF.

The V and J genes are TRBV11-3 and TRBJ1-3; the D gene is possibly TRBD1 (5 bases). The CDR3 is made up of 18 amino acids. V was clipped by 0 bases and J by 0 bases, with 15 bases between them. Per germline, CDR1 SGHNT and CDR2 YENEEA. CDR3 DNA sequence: TGTGCCAGCAGCTTAGAATGGGGCAGGGTGAGCTCTGGAAACACCATATATTTT. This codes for CASSLEWGRVSSGNTIYF.

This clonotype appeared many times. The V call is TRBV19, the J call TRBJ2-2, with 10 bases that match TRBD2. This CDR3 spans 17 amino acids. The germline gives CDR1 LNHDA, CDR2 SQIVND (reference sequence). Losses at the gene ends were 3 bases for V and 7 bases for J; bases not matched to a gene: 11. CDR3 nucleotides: TGTGCCAGTAGTATCTTCAGCGGGAGGGCCCGGGGCGGGGAGCTGTTTTTT. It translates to CASSIFSGRARGGELFF.

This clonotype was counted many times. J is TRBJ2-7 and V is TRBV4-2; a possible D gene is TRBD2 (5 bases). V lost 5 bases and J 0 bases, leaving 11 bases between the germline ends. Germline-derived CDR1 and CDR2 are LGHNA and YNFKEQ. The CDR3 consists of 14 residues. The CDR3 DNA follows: TGTGCCAGCAGCTCCGGGGATAGCTCCTACGAGCAGTACTTC. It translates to CASSSGDSSYEQYF.

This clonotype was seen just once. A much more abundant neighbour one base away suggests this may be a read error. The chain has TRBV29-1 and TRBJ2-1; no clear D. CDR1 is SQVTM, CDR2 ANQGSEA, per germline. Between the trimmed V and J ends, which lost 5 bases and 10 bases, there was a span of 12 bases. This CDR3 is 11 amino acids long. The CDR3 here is CSVLSSYEQFF. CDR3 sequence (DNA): TGCAGCGTTTTATCCTCCTACGAGCAGTTCTTC.

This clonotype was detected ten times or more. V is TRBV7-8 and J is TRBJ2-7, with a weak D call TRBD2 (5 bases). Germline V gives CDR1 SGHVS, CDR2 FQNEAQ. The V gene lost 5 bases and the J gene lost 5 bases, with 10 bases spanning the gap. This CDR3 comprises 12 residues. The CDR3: CASSKASHEQYF. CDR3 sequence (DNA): TGTGCCAGCAGCAAAGCTAGCCACGAGCAGTACTTC.

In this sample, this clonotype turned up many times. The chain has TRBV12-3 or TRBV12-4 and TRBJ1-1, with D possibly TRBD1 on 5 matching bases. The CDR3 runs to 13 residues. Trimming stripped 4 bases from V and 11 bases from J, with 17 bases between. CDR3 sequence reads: CASSSDSGSDAFF. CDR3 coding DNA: TGTGCCAGCAGTTCAGACAGTGGGAGTGACGCTTTCTTT.

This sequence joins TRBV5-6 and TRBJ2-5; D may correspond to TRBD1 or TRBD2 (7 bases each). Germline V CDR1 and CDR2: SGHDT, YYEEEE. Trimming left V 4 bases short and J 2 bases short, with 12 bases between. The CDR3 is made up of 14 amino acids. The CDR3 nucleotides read TGTGCCAGCAGCCACAGGGGAGGGCAAGAGACCCAGTACTTC. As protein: CASSHRGGQETQYF. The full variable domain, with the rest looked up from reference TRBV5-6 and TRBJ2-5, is DAGVTQSPTHLIKTRGQQVTLRCSPKSGHDTVSWYQQALGQGPQFIFQYYEEEERQRGNFPDRFSGHQFPNYSSELNVNALLLGDSALYLCASSHRGGQETQYFGPGTRLLVL.

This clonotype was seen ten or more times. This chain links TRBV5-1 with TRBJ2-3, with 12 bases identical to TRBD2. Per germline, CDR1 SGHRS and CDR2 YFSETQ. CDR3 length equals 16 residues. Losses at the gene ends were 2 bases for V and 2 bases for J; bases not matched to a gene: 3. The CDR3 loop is CASSFGLAGTTDTQYF. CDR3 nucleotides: TGCGCCAGCAGCTTCGGACTAGCGGGAACCACAGATACGCAGTATTTT. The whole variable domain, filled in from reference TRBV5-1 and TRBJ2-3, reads KAGVTQTPRYLIKTRGQQVTLSCSPISGHRSVSWYQQTPGQGLQFLFEYFSETQRNKGNFPGRFSGRQFSNSRSEMNVSTLELGDSALYLCASSFGLAGTTDTQYFGPGTRLTVL.

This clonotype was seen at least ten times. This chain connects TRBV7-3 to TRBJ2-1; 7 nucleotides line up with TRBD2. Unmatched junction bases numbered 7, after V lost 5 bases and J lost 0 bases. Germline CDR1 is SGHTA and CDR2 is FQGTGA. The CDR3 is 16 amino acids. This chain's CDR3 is CASSTRGGSSYNEQFF. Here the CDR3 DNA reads TGTGCCAGCAGCACAAGGGGCGGGAGCTCCTACAATGAGCAGTTCTTC.

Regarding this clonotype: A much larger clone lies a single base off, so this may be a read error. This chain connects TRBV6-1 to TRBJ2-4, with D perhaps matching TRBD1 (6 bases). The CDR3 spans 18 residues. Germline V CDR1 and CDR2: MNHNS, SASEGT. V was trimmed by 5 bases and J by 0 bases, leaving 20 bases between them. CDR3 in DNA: TGTGCCAGCAGTTCCCCCCCACCTGGGACATCAGCCAAAAACATTCAGTACTTC. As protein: CASSSPPPGTSAKNIQYF.

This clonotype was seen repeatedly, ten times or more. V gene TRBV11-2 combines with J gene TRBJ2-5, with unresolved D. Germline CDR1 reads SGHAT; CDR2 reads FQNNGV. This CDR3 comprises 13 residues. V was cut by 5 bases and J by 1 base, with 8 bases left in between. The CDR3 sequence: CASSLSRQETQYF. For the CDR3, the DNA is TGTGCCAGCAGCCTCAGTCGCCAAGAGACCCAGTACTTC. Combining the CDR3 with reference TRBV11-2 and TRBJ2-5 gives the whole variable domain EAGVAQSPRYKIIEKRQSVAFWCNPISGHATLYWYQQILGQGPKLLIQFQNNGVVDDSQLPKDRFSAERLKGVDSTLKIQPAKLEDSAVYLCASSLSRQETQYFGPGTRLLVL.

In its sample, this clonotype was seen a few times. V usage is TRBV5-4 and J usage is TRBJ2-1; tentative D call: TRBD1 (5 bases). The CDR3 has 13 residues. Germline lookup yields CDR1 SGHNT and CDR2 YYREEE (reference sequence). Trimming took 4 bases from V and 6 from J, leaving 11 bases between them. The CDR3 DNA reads TGTGCCAGCAGCAACCGCGACAGCAATGAGCAGTTCTTC. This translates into CASSNRDSNEQFF.

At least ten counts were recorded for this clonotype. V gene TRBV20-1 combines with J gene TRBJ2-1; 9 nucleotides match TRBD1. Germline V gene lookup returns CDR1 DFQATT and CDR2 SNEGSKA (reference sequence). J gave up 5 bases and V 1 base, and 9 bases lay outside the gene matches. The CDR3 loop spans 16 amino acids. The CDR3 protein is CSARGPRDRANNEQFF. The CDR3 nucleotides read TGCAGTGCTAGAGGGCCTCGGGACAGGGCGAACAATGAGCAGTTCTTC.

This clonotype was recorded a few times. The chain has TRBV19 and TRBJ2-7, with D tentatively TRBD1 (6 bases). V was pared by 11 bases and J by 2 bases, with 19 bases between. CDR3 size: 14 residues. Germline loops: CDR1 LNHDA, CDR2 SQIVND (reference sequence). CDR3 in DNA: TGTGCCCGCCCTCGTCCAGGGGCCACCTACGAGCAGTACTTC. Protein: CARPRPGATYEQYF.

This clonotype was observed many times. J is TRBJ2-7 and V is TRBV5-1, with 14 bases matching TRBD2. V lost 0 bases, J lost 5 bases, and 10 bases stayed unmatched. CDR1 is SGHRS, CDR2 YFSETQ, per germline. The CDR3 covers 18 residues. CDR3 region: CASSLGLAGGPKSHEQYF. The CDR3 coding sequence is TGCGCCAGCAGCTTGGGACTAGCGGGAGGGCCGAAGTCCCACGAGCAGTACTTC. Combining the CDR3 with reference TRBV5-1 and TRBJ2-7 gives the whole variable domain KAGVTQTPRYLIKTRGQQVTLSCSPISGHRSVSWYQQTPGQGLQFLFEYFSETQRNKGNFPGRFSGRQFSNSRSEMNVSTLELGDSALYLCASSLGLAGGPKSHEQYFGPGTRLTVT.

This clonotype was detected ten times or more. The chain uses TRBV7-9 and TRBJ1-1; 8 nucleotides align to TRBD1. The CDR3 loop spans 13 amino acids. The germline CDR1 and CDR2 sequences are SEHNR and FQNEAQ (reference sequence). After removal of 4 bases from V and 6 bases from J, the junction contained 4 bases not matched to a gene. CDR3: CASSWDRLPEAFF. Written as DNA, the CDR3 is TGTGCCAGCAGCTGGGACAGGTTGCCTGAAGCTTTCTTT.

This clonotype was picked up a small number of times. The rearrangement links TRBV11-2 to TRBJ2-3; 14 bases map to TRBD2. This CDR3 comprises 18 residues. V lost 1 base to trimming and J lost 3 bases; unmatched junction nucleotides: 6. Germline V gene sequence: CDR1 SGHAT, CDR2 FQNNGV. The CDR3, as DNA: TGTGCCAGCAGCTTAGCCCTTGGGACTAGCGGGAGAACAGATACGCAGTATTTT. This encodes CASSLALGTSGRTDTQYF.

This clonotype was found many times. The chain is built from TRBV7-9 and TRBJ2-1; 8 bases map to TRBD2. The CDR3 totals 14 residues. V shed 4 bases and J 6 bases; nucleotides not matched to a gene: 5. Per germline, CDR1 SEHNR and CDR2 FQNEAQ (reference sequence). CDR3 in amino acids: CASSYSGAPNEQFF. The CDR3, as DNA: TGTGCCAGCAGCTATAGCGGGGCGCCCAATGAGCAGTTCTTC.

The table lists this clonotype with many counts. CDR3 coding DNA: TGCAGCGGCCAGGAGTACCAAGAGACCCAGTACTTC. It specifies CSGQEYQETQYF. The chain employs TRBV29-1 and TRBJ2-5, with D hard to call. Germline V CDR1 and CDR2: SQVTM, ANQGSEA. This CDR3 spans 12 amino acids. V was trimmed by 7 bases and J by 0 bases, leaving 9 bases between them.

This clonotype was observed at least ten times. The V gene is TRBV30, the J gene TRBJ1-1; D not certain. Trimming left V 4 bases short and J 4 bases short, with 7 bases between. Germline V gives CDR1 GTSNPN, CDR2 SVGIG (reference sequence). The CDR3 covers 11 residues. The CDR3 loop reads CAWMLRTEAFF. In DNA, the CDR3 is TGTGCCTGGATGTTGCGCACTGAAGCTTTCTTT.

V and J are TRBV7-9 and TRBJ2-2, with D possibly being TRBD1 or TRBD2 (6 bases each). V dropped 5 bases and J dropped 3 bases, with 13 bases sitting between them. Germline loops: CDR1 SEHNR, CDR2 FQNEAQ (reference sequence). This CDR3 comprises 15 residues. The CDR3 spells CASSEGGAYTGELFF. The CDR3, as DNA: TGTGCCAGCAGCGAGGGGGGCGCGTACACCGGGGAGCTGTTTTTT. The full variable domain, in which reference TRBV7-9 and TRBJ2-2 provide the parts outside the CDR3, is DTGVSQNPRHKITKRGQNVTFRCDPISEHNRLYWYRQTLGQGPEFLTYFQNEAQLEKSRLLSDRFSAERPKGSFSTLEIQRTEQGDSAMYLCASSEGGAYTGELFFGEGSRLTVL.

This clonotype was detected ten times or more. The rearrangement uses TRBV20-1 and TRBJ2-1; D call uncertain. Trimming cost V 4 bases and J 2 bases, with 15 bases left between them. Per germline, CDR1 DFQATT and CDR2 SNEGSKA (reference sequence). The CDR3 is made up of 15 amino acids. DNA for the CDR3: TGCAGTGCTAAGGGCTTCAAAGTGCCCTACAATGAGCAGTTCTTC. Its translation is CSAKGFKVPYNEQFF.

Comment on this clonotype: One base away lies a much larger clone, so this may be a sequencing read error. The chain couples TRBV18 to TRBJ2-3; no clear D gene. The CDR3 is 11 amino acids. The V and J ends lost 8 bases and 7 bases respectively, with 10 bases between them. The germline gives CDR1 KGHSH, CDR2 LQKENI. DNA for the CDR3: TGTGCCAGCGCAAAGCAAAATACGCAGTATTTT. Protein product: CASAKQNTQYF. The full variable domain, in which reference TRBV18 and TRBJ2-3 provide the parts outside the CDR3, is NAGVMQNPRHLVRRRGQEARLRCSPMKGHSHVYWYRQLPEEGLKFMVYLQKENIIDESGMPKERFSAEFPKEGPSILRIQQVVRGDSAAYFCASAKQNTQYFGPGTRLTVL.

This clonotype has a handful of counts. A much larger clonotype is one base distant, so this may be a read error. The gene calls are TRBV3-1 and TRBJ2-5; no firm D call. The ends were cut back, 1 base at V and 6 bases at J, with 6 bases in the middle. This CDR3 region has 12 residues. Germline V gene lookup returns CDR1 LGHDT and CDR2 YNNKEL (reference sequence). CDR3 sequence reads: CASSQGGKTQYF. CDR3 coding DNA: TGTGCCAGCAGCCAAGGAGGAAAGACCCAGTACTTC.